A selection of T cell receptor beta chains follows, all from one sample in a study of immune cell composition in non-small cell lung cancer. The data were produced by immunoSEQ multiplex PCR, yet TCRdb's version contains in-frame clones alone and is incomplete. The table shows 1,000 to 1,500 clones, with about 87% occurring only once. The material sequenced was lung tumor tissue. These receptors came from a human donor with non-small cell lung cancer. The CDR3 runs from the conserved cysteine through the conserved F or W. D genes are given only for firm matches.

j_gene: TRBJ1-4; v_gene: TRBV19; d_gene: TRBD1; CDR3aa: CASSIDRTGEKEKLFF
j_gene: TRBJ2-3; v_gene: TRBV9; d_gene: TRBD2; CDR3aa: CASSVGLAGAGPSTDTQYF
j_gene: TRBJ2-2; v_gene: TRBV27; d_gene: TRBD1; CDR3aa: CASSFMGQGNTGELFF
j_gene: TRBJ2-5; v_gene: TRBV13; d_gene: NA; CDR3aa: CASSTGSSQETQYF
j_gene: TRBJ2-1; v_gene: TRBV20-1; d_gene: NA; CDR3aa: CSARQGNEQFF
j_gene: TRBJ1-2; v_gene: TRBV29-1; d_gene: NA; CDR3aa: CSVEALGGAGGYTF
j_gene: TRBJ2-5; v_gene: TRBV15; d_gene: NA; CDR3aa: CATSNPMSDQETQYF
j_gene: TRBJ1-5; v_gene: TRBV6-6; d_gene: TRBD1; CDR3aa: CASSTRTGHSNQPQHF
j_gene: TRBJ1-2; v_gene: TRBV4-3; d_gene: NA; CDR3aa: CASSPQGALDGYTF
j_gene: TRBJ2-1; v_gene: TRBV7-2; d_gene: NA; CDR3aa: CASSLALPGKSSYNEQFF
j_gene: TRBJ2-1; v_gene: TRBV7-2; d_gene: TRBD1; CDR3aa: CASSFDRANEQFF
j_gene: TRBJ1-1; v_gene: TRBV4-2; d_gene: TRBD1; CDR3aa: CASSPSRDSLEAFF
j_gene: TRBJ2-1; v_gene: TRBV7-6; d_gene: TRBD2; CDR3aa: CASSPWTSVDEQFF
j_gene: TRBJ1-6; v_gene: TRBV19; d_gene: NA; CDR3aa: CASKEQLSSYNSPLHF
j_gene: TRBJ1-1; v_gene: TRBV28; d_gene: NA; CDR3aa: CASSFGSKEITEAFF
j_gene: TRBJ2-7; v_gene: TRBV6-5; d_gene: NA; CDR3aa: CASSFPGEQYF
j_gene: TRBJ2-3; v_gene: TRBV7-9; d_gene: TRBD2; CDR3aa: CASSLGTSEYTDTQYF
j_gene: TRBJ2-3; v_gene: TRBV10-3; d_gene: NA; CDR3aa: CAISDPEGGGDTQYF
j_gene: TRBJ2-1; v_gene: TRBV28; d_gene: NA; CDR3aa: CASSFRGVNEQFF
j_gene: TRBJ2-1; v_gene: TRBV4-3; d_gene: TRBD2; CDR3aa: CASSHRGGNEQFF
j_gene: TRBJ1-2; v_gene: TRBV29-1; d_gene: NA; CDR3aa: CSTSLVSYTF
j_gene: TRBJ1-2; v_gene: TRBV30; d_gene: NA; CDR3aa: CAWSSPGLSGGYGYTF
j_gene: TRBJ1-6; v_gene: TRBV9; d_gene: NA; CDR3aa: CASSAREGAGPLHF
j_gene: TRBJ2-3; v_gene: TRBV11-3; d_gene: TRBD2; CDR3aa: CASSITSGVVTDTQYF
j_gene: TRBJ1-5; v_gene: TRBV19; d_gene: NA; CDR3aa: CATRGQILSGNQPQHF
j_gene: TRBJ1-2; v_gene: TRBV5-5; d_gene: NA; CDR3aa: CASSSTRTASNYGYTF
j_gene: TRBJ2-1; v_gene: TRBV28; d_gene: NA; CDR3aa: CASSLPRRSSEQFF
j_gene: TRBJ2-4; v_gene: TRBV6-6; d_gene: NA; CDR3aa: CASSYGSGKNIQYF
j_gene: TRBJ1-1; v_gene: TRBV6-1; d_gene: NA; CDR3aa: CASSGGTGREAFF
j_gene: TRBJ1-1; v_gene: TRBV6-9; d_gene: NA; CDR3aa: CASSPWTSTEAFF
j_gene: TRBJ2-2; v_gene: TRBV9; d_gene: NA; CDR3aa: CASSVEAGGLGTGELFF
j_gene: TRBJ1-3; v_gene: TRBV28; d_gene: TRBD1; CDR3aa: CASSSPGQGFGNTIYF
j_gene: TRBJ1-5; v_gene: TRBV19; d_gene: TRBD1; CDR3aa: CASNPGQGALGNQPQHF
j_gene: TRBJ2-1; v_gene: TRBV11-1; d_gene: NA; CDR3aa: CASSSQRDFYNEQFF
j_gene: TRBJ1-4; v_gene: TRBV21-1; d_gene: NA; CDR3aa: CASSNPPATNEKLFF
j_gene: TRBJ2-2; v_gene: TRBV7-3; d_gene: TRBD2; CDR3aa: CASSGTSGSTGELFF
j_gene: TRBJ1-5; v_gene: TRBV11-2; d_gene: NA; CDR3aa: CASSLGQGRPQHF
j_gene: TRBJ2-2; v_gene: TRBV5-1; d_gene: NA; CDR3aa: CASSLVLTGVGELFF
j_gene: TRBJ2-1; v_gene: TRBV7-2; d_gene: NA; CDR3aa: CASSPQGAGLTTYNEQFF
j_gene: TRBJ2-3; v_gene: TRBV5-1; d_gene: TRBD2; CDR3aa: CASSGGGLAGTDTQYF
j_gene: TRBJ1-6; v_gene: TRBV7-4; d_gene: NA; CDR3aa: CASSLAQGLGSLHF
j_gene: TRBJ2-7; v_gene: TRBV7-3; d_gene: NA; CDR3aa: CASSLTRLHEQYF
j_gene: TRBJ1-5; v_gene: TRBV28; d_gene: TRBD1; CDR3aa: CASSLGSGGGHQPQHF
j_gene: TRBJ1-2; v_gene: TRBV25-1; d_gene: TRBD1; CDR3aa: CASSQGARGYTF
j_gene: TRBJ2-2; v_gene: TRBV7-3; d_gene: TRBD1; CDR3aa: CASSPTKTGGRYTGELFF
j_gene: TRBJ1-5; v_gene: TRBV13; d_gene: TRBD1; CDR3aa: CASSQRGGLGQPQHF
j_gene: TRBJ2-5; v_gene: TRBV9; d_gene: TRBD2; CDR3aa: CASSVGLAGGETQYF
j_gene: TRBJ1-1; v_gene: TRBV6-6; d_gene: NA; CDR3aa: CASSPLGGYGTEAFF
j_gene: TRBJ2-7; v_gene: TRBV11-3; d_gene: TRBD2; CDR3aa: CASSTGGGPIYEQYF
j_gene: TRBJ1-6; v_gene: TRBV10-3; d_gene: TRBD1; CDR3aa: CAIKDRDSSYNSPLHF
j_gene: TRBJ1-5; v_gene: TRBV5-4; d_gene: NA; CDR3aa: CASSLGAGRPQHF
j_gene: TRBJ1-2; v_gene: TRBV19; d_gene: TRBD1; CDR3aa: CASSPQGDYGYTF
j_gene: TRBJ2-1; v_gene: TRBV6-5; d_gene: TRBD2; CDR3aa: CASSYTPSGRSDEQFF
j_gene: TRBJ2-2; v_gene: TRBV5-1; d_gene: NA; CDR3aa: CASSLAGQGATGELFF